This is a list of T cell receptor beta chains from one sample in a study of vaccination and CD4 T cells after COVID-19. Using its own MiXCR run on the PCR reads, TCRdb lists one record per CDR3 protein. The repertoire holds about 8,800 distinct CDR3 sequences, with about half as singletons. These TCRs' antigens remain unknown. Sequencing was carried out using CD4+ T cells from blood, cultured in vitro. The receptors originated from a human donor in good health. Each CDR3 is given with its conserved first and last residue. Each record gives: J gene, D gene, V gene, clone size, CDR3 protein, CDR3 DNA. A D gene is named only where the DNA matches it firmly. Size values are once, few and many counts, or a class for expanded clones, and some rows have none.

>TRBJ2-7|TRBD2|TRBV7-6|few
CASSPQLAGGLNSYEQYF
TGTGCCAGCAGCCCGCAACTAGCGGGGGGGCTGAACTCCTACGAGCAGTACTTC
>TRBJ1-1|.|TRBV20-1|few
CSAPKTGTREAFF
TGCAGTGCTCCGAAAACAGGCACCCGGGAAGCTTTCTTT
>TRBJ1-2|.|TRBV7-2|medium-sized
CATLYLGGYTF
TGTGCCACCCTGTATCTCGGGGGCTACACCTTC
>TRBJ2-6|.|TRBV7-9|.
CASSFGRGVSGANVLTF
TGTGCCAGCAGCTTCGGTAGAGGGGTCTCTGGGGCCAACGTCCTGACTTTC
>TRBJ1-2|.|TRBV30|few
CAWTHSANYGYTF
TGTGCCTGGACGCACAGCGCTAACTATGGCTACACCTTC
>TRBJ2-5|.|TRBV30|.
CAWSVIRQETQYF
TGTGCCTGGAGTGTAATCAGACAAGAGACCCAGTACTTC
>TRBJ1-1|.|TRBV7-8|.
CASSLDDTEAFF
TGTGCCAGCAGCTTAGATGACACTGAAGCTTTCTTT
>TRBJ2-7|TRBD2|TRBV6-2/TRBV6-3|few
CASINGGDSSYEQYF
TGTGCCAGCATCAACGGGGGGGATAGCTCCTACGAGCAGTACTTC
>TRBJ1-1|.|TRBV20-1|.
CSARDLSGNTEAFF
TGCAGTGCTAGAGATCTATCGGGGAACACTGAAGCTTTCTTT
>TRBJ1-4|.|TRBV15|few
CATSSTRRTNEKLFF
TGTGCCACCAGCAGCACACGAAGAACTAATGAAAAACTGTTTTTT
>TRBJ2-2|TRBD2|TRBV2|.
CASSEVVIAGGPGELFF
TGTGCCAGCAGTGAAGTGGTGATAGCGGGAGGCCCCGGGGAGCTGTTTTTT
>TRBJ2-5|TRBD1|TRBV29-1|.
CSVGGQGSQETQYF
TGCAGCGTCGGAGGACAGGGGTCCCAAGAGACCCAGTACTTC
>TRBJ2-2|TRBD2|TRBV27|.
CASSLYGTSGRAGGELFF
TGTGCCAGCAGTTTATACGGGACTAGCGGGAGGGCCGGCGGGGAGCTGTTTTTT
>TRBJ1-2|TRBD1|TRBV19|.
CASSSGQVRAYGYTF
TGTGCCAGTAGTTCAGGACAGGTACGCGCCTATGGCTACACCTTC
>TRBJ1-3|TRBD1|TRBV6-1|.
CASSRGIGTDRNTIYF
TGTGCCAGCAGTCGGGGAATCGGGACAGATCGAAACACCATATATTTT
>TRBJ1-1|.|TRBV6-5|.
CASSYSRNTEAFF
TGTGCCAGCAGTTACTCGAGGAACACTGAAGCTTTCTTT
>TRBJ2-5|.|TRBV19|few
CASSPPGLAWETQYF
TGTGCCAGTAGTCCGCCCGGGCTAGCTTGGGAGACCCAGTACTTC
>TRBJ1-1|.|TRBV27|.
CASRILGGANTEAFF
TGTGCCAGCAGAATACTAGGAGGGGCGAACACTGAAGCTTTCTTT
>TRBJ1-1|.|TRBV28|.
CASSSILGSRGARFTEAFF
TGTGCCAGCAGTTCTATACTAGGGAGTCGGGGGGCGCGTTTCACTGAAGCTTTCTTT
>TRBJ1-5|.|TRBV19|few
CASSNNQDGGSNQPQHF
TGTGCCAGTAGTAATAATCAGGACGGTGGTAGCAATCAGCCCCAGCATTTT
>TRBJ2-7|TRBD2|TRBV7-8|.
CASSSFSLAGISYEQYF
TGTGCCAGCAGCTCGTTTAGCCTAGCGGGTATCTCCTACGAGCAGTACTTC
>TRBJ1-2|.|TRBV6-1|.
CASRRNYGYTF
TGTGCGTCACGGCGAAACTATGGCTACACCTTC
>TRBJ1-5|.|TRBV19|.
CASSIGENQPQHF
TGTGCCAGTAGTATCGGAGAGAATCAGCCCCAGCATTTT
>TRBJ1-6|.|TRBV7-9|few
CASSLRVGGSSPLHF
TGTGCCAGCAGCTTAAGAGTAGGTGGTAGTTCACCCCTCCACTTT
>TRBJ1-1|.|TRBV20-1|.
CSARDSGRGFTEAFF
TGCAGTGCTAGAGATAGCGGACGGGGTTTCACTGAAGCTTTCTTT
>TRBJ1-1|TRBD1|TRBV29-1|.
CSLRTGATEAFF
TGCAGCCTTAGAACAGGGGCAACTGAAGCTTTCTTT
>TRBJ1-2|TRBD1|TRBV5-1|.
CASSLPTGDGGGYTF
TGCGCCAGCAGCTTGCCGACAGGGGATGGGGGTGGCTACACCTTC
>TRBJ1-5|TRBD1|TRBV18|few
CASSRDRGGNQPQHF
TGTGCCAGCTCCCGGGACAGGGGAGGCAATCAGCCCCAGCATTTT
>TRBJ2-7|TRBD2|TRBV5-1|.
CASSQKGLAGGYEQYF
TGCGCCAGCAGCCAGAAGGGACTAGCGGGAGGGTACGAGCAGTACTTC
>TRBJ2-1|.|TRBV12-5|.
CASGPRGNNEQFF
TGTGCTAGTGGGCCGCGGGGAAACAATGAGCAGTTCTTC
>TRBJ1-2|.|TRBV7-2|.
CASSLAEGGYTF
TGTGCCAGCAGCTTAGCAGAGGGGGGATACACCTTC
>TRBJ2-3|TRBD2|TRBV7-6|.
CASSRWTSGIATTDTQYF
TGTGCCAGCAGCCGATGGACTAGCGGGATCGCAACCACAGATACGCAGTATTTT
>TRBJ2-5|.|TRBV10-3|.
CAISESETQYF
TGTGCCATCAGTGAGTCGGAGACCCAGTACTTC
>TRBJ2-7|TRBD2|TRBV19|medium-sized
CASLSSGRSSYEQYF
TGTGCCAGTCTCTCTAGCGGGAGGAGCTCCTACGAGCAGTACTTC
>TRBJ2-3|.|TRBV20-1|.
CSARAPGLGTDTQYF
TGCAGTGCTAGAGCCCCAGGGTTAGGAACAGATACGCAGTATTTT
>TRBJ1-2|TRBD1|TRBV19|few
CASSIDRAAGYTF
TGTGCCAGTAGTATCGACAGGGCGGCTGGCTACACCTTC
>TRBJ2-1|.|TRBV25-1|.
CASSEPGLNEQFF
TGTGCCAGCAGTGAACCAGGGCTCAATGAGCAGTTCTTC
>TRBJ1-2|TRBD1|TRBV2|.
CASRDPGTGINYGYTF
TGTGCCAGCAGGGATCCCGGGACAGGAATCAACTATGGCTACACCTTC
>TRBJ2-7|TRBD1|TRBV2|once
CASSPIVGTAYEQYF
TGTGCCAGCAGCCCGATAGTTGGGACAGCCTACGAGCAGTACTTC
>TRBJ2-2|.|TRBV6-2/TRBV6-3|.
CASRGSGRGELFF
TGTGCCAGCAGGGGCAGCGGCAGAGGGGAGCTGTTTTTT
>TRBJ1-2|.|TRBV10-2|few
CASRVPREGTGYTF
TGCGCCAGCAGGGTCCCCAGAGAGGGTACTGGCTACACCTTC
>TRBJ2-1|.|TRBV6-2/TRBV6-3|.
CASSYESISEQFF
TGTGCCAGCAGTTACGAGTCGATATCGGAGCAGTTCTTC
>TRBJ1-1|.|TRBV30|.
CAWSGPRRPEAFF
TGTGCCTGGAGTGGTCCCCGACGGCCTGAAGCTTTCTTT
>TRBJ1-6|.|TRBV12-3/TRBV12-4|.
CASSLATSTYNSPLHF
TGTGCCAGCAGTTTAGCGACCAGCACCTATAATTCACCCCTCCACTTT
>TRBJ2-7|.|TRBV6-1|.
CASSGAGTTIYEQYF
TGTGCCAGCAGTGGCGCCGGGACAACCATCTACGAGCAGTACTTC
>TRBJ2-6|TRBD1|TRBV19|.
CASKRTGLNSGANVLTF
TGTGCCAGCAAGCGGACAGGGCTCAACTCTGGGGCCAACGTCCTGACTTTC
>TRBJ1-2|.|TRBV28|few
CAGRKQGFFGYTF
TGTGCCGGCCGAAAACAGGGCTTCTTTGGCTACACCTTC
>TRBJ2-3|.|TRBV10-3|.
CAIRGAFRTDTQYF
TGTGCCATCAGGGGGGCGTTTCGCACAGATACGCAGTATTTT
>TRBJ1-1|.|TRBV19|.
CASSPIQENAEAFF
TGTGCCAGTAGCCCCATCCAAGAGAACGCTGAAGCTTTCTTT
>TRBJ1-1|TRBD1|TRBV6-1|.
CASWDRGNTEAFF
TGTGCCAGCTGGGACAGGGGGAACACTGAAGCTTTCTTT
>TRBJ2-1|.|TRBV15|.
CATSRDFKQGFGNYNEQFF
TGTGCCACCAGCAGAGATTTTAAGCAGGGGTTTGGTAATTACAATGAGCAGTTCTTC
>TRBJ1-2|.|TRBV6-7|.
CASSSYGYTF
TGTGCCAGCAGTTCTTACGGCTACACCTTC
>TRBJ1-2|.|TRBV6-1|.
CASTYITRGPNYGYTF
TGTGCCAGCACCTACATCACGCGCGGACCTAACTATGGCTACACCTTC
>TRBJ1-2|.|TRBV6-5|medium-sized
CASSYRQDPVAHYGYTF
TGTGCCAGCAGTTACCGCCAGGACCCCGTCGCTCACTATGGCTACACCTTC
>TRBJ1-4|.|TRBV5-8|.
CASSLLHEKLFF
TGTGCCAGCAGCTTGTTGCATGAAAAACTGTTTTTT
>TRBJ1-2|.|TRBV30|.
CAWSEQGDYGYTF
TGTGCCTGGAGTGAACAGGGAGACTATGGCTACACCTTC
>TRBJ1-1|.|TRBV6-1|.
CASTGRNTEAFF
TGTGCCAGCACCGGCAGGAACACTGAAGCTTTCTTT
>TRBJ1-1|TRBD1|TRBV10-3|.
CAISEPGRGGPEAFF
TGTGCCATCAGTGAGCCCGGCCGAGGGGGCCCTGAAGCTTTCTTT
>TRBJ1-1|TRBD1|TRBV12-3/TRBV12-4|.
CASSLGTGFEAFF
TGTGCCAGCAGTTTAGGGACAGGGTTTGAAGCTTTCTTT
>TRBJ1-5|.|TRBV20-1|.
CSASLPGNQPQHF
TGCAGTGCTAGCCTCCCCGGCAATCAGCCCCAGCATTTT